This T cell receptor (beta chain) came from a study of shared clonotypes between healthy human individuals. Germline loops: CDR1 SGHTA, CDR2 FQGNSA. J was trimmed by 0 bases and V by 4 bases; bases with no gene match: 6. This CDR3 region has 16 residues. This clone was seen just once. Sorted-subset replicate PCRs used 150 to 200 ng DNA, roughly 28,000 T cell genomes. Sequencing used immunoSEQ multiplex PCR; TCRdb keeps in-frame clones, though not all of them. The sample has some 2.3 million clones, just over 90% seen once. This TCR was recovered from a young man in good health. Some clones in this sample may be carry-over from other donors' samples. The V and J genes are TRBV7-2 and TRBJ2-4; TRBD1 matches 7 bases. Specimen: naive CD4+ T cells from PBMCs. Subset: CD45RA+ positively selected. CDR3: CASSSRTGLAKNIQYF. The CDR3 DNA follows: TGTGCCAGCAGCTCCCGGACAGGCTTAGCCAAAAACATTCAGTACTTC.